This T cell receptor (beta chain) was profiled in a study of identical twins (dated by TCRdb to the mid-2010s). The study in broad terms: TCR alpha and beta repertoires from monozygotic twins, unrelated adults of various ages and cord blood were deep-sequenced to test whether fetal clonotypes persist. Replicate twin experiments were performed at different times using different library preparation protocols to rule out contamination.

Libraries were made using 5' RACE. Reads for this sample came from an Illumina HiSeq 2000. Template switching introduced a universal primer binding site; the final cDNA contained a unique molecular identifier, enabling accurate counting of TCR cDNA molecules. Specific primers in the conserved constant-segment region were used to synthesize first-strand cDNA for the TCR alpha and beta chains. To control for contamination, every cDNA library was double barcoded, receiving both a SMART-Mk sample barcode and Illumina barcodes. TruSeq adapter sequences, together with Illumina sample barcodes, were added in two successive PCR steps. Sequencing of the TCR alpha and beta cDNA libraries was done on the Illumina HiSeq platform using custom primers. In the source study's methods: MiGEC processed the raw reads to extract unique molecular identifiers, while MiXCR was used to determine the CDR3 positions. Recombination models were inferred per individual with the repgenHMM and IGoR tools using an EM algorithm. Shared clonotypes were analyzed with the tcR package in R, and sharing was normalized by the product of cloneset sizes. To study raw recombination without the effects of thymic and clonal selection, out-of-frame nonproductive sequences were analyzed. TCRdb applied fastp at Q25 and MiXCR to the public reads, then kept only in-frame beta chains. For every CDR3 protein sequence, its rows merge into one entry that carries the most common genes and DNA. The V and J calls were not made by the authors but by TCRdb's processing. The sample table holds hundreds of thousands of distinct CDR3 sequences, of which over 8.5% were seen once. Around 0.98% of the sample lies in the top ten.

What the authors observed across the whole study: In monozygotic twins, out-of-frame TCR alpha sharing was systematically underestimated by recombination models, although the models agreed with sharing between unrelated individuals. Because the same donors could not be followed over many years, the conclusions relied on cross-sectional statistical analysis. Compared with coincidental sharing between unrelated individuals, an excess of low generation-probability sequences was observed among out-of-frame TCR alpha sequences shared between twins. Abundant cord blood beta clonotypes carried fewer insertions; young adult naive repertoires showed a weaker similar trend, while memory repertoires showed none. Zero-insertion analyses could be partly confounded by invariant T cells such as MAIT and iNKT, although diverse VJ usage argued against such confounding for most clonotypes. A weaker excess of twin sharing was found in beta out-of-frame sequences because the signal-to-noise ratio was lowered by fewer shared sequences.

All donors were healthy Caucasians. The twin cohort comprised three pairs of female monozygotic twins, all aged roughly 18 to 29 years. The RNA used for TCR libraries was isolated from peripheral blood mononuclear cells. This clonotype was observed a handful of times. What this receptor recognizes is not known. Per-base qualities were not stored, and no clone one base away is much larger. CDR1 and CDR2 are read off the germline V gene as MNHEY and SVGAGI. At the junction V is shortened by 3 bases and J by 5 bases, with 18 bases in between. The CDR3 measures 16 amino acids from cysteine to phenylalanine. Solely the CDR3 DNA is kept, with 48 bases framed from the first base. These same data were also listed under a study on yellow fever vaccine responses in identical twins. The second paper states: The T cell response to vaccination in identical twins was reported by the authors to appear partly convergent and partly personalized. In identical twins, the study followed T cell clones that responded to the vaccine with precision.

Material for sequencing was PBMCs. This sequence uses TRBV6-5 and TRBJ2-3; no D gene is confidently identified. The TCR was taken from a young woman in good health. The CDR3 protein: CASSYLAGLPLDTQYF. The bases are TGTGCCAGCAGTTATCTCGCAGGCCTGCCACTAGATACGCAGTATTTT.